This T cell receptor beta chain was documented in a study of human thymus T cells. With V trimmed by 5 bases and J by 4 bases, 5 bases remained unmatched. CDR3 size: 14 residues. Germline CDR1 SGHVS, CDR2 FNYEAQ. Thymic material originated from resections removed in the course of corrective heart surgery. All donors were healthy Finnish infants who were undergoing corrective surgery to treat congenital heart defects. TCRdb's table, derived via immunoSEQ multiplex PCR, lists solely in-frame clones and lacks some. The profile shows roughly 130,000 clones, around 94% of them singletons. The V call is TRBV7-6, the J call TRBJ2-5; 9 bases are shared with TRBD1. Sequencing was performed on thymus tissue. The origin of this receptor is a boy under three years old with a congenital heart defect but otherwise immunologically healthy. The CDR3 loop is CASSTGGQAETQYF. In nucleotides, the CDR3 is TGTGCCAGCAGCACAGGGGGCCAGGCAGAGACCCAGTACTTC.